One T cell receptor (beta chain) is described in this entry. As yet, its antigen is unknown. No infections or other immune events were documented during collection. Libraries were prepared by immunoSEQ multiplex PCR; TCRdb keeps only in-frame clonotypes and omits some of them. In the table there are about 100,000 clones, around 88% of which are singletons. Germline CDR1 is SGHTA and CDR2 is FQGNSA. V was cut by 5 bases and J by 2 bases, with 15 bases left in between. This CDR3 comprises 15 residues. This sample was included in a study of identifying expanded T cells in peripheral blood. Study-wide findings and caveats: Two-week clone count variance significantly increased as total template count grew. Technical replicates showed approximately 1.2 changed clones; roughly two weeks roughly 16; four weeks 19.

The receptor was isolated from a person between 18 and 75 years old in good health. The sample consisted of blood. The chain joins TRBV7-2 to TRBJ1-1; weak D call: TRBD1 (6 bases). In nucleotides, the CDR3 is TGTGCCAGCAGCCCACTCCAGGGGACTAACACTGAAGCTTTCTTT. This codes for CASSPLQGTNTEAFF.